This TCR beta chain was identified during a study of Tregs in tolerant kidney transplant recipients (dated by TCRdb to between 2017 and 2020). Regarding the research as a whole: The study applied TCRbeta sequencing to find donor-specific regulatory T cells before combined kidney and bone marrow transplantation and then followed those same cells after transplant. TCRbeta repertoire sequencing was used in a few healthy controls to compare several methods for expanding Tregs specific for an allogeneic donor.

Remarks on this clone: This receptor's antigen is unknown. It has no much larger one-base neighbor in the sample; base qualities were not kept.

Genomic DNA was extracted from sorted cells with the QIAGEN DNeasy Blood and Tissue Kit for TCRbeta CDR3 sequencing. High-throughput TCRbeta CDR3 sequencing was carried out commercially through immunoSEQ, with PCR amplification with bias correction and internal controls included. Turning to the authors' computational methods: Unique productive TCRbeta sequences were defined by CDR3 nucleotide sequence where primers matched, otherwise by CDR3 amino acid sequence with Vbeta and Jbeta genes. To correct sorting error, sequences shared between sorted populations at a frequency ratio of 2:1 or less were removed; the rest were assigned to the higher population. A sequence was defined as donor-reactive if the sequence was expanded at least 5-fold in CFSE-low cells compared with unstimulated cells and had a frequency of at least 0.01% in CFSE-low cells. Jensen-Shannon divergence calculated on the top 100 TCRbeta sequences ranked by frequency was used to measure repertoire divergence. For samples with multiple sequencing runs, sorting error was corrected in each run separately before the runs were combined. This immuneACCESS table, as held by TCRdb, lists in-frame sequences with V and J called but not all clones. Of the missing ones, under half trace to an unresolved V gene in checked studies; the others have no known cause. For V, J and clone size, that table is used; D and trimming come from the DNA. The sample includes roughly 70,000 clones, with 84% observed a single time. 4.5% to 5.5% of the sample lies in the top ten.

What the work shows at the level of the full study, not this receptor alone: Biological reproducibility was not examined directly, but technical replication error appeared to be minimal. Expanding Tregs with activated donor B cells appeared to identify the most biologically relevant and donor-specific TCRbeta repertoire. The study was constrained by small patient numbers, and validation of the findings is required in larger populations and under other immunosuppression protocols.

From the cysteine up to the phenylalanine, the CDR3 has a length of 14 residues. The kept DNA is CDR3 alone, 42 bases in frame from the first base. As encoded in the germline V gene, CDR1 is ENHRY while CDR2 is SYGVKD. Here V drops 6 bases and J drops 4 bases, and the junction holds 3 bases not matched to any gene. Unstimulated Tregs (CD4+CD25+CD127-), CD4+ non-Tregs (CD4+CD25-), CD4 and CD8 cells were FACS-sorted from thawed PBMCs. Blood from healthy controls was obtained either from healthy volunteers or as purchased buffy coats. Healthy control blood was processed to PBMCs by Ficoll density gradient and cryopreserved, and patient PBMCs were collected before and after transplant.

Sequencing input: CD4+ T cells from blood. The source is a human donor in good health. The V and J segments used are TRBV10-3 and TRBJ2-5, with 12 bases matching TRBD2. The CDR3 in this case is CAIRGGLAGETQYF. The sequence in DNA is TGTGCCATCAGGGGGGGACTAGCGGGAGAGACCCAGTACTTC.